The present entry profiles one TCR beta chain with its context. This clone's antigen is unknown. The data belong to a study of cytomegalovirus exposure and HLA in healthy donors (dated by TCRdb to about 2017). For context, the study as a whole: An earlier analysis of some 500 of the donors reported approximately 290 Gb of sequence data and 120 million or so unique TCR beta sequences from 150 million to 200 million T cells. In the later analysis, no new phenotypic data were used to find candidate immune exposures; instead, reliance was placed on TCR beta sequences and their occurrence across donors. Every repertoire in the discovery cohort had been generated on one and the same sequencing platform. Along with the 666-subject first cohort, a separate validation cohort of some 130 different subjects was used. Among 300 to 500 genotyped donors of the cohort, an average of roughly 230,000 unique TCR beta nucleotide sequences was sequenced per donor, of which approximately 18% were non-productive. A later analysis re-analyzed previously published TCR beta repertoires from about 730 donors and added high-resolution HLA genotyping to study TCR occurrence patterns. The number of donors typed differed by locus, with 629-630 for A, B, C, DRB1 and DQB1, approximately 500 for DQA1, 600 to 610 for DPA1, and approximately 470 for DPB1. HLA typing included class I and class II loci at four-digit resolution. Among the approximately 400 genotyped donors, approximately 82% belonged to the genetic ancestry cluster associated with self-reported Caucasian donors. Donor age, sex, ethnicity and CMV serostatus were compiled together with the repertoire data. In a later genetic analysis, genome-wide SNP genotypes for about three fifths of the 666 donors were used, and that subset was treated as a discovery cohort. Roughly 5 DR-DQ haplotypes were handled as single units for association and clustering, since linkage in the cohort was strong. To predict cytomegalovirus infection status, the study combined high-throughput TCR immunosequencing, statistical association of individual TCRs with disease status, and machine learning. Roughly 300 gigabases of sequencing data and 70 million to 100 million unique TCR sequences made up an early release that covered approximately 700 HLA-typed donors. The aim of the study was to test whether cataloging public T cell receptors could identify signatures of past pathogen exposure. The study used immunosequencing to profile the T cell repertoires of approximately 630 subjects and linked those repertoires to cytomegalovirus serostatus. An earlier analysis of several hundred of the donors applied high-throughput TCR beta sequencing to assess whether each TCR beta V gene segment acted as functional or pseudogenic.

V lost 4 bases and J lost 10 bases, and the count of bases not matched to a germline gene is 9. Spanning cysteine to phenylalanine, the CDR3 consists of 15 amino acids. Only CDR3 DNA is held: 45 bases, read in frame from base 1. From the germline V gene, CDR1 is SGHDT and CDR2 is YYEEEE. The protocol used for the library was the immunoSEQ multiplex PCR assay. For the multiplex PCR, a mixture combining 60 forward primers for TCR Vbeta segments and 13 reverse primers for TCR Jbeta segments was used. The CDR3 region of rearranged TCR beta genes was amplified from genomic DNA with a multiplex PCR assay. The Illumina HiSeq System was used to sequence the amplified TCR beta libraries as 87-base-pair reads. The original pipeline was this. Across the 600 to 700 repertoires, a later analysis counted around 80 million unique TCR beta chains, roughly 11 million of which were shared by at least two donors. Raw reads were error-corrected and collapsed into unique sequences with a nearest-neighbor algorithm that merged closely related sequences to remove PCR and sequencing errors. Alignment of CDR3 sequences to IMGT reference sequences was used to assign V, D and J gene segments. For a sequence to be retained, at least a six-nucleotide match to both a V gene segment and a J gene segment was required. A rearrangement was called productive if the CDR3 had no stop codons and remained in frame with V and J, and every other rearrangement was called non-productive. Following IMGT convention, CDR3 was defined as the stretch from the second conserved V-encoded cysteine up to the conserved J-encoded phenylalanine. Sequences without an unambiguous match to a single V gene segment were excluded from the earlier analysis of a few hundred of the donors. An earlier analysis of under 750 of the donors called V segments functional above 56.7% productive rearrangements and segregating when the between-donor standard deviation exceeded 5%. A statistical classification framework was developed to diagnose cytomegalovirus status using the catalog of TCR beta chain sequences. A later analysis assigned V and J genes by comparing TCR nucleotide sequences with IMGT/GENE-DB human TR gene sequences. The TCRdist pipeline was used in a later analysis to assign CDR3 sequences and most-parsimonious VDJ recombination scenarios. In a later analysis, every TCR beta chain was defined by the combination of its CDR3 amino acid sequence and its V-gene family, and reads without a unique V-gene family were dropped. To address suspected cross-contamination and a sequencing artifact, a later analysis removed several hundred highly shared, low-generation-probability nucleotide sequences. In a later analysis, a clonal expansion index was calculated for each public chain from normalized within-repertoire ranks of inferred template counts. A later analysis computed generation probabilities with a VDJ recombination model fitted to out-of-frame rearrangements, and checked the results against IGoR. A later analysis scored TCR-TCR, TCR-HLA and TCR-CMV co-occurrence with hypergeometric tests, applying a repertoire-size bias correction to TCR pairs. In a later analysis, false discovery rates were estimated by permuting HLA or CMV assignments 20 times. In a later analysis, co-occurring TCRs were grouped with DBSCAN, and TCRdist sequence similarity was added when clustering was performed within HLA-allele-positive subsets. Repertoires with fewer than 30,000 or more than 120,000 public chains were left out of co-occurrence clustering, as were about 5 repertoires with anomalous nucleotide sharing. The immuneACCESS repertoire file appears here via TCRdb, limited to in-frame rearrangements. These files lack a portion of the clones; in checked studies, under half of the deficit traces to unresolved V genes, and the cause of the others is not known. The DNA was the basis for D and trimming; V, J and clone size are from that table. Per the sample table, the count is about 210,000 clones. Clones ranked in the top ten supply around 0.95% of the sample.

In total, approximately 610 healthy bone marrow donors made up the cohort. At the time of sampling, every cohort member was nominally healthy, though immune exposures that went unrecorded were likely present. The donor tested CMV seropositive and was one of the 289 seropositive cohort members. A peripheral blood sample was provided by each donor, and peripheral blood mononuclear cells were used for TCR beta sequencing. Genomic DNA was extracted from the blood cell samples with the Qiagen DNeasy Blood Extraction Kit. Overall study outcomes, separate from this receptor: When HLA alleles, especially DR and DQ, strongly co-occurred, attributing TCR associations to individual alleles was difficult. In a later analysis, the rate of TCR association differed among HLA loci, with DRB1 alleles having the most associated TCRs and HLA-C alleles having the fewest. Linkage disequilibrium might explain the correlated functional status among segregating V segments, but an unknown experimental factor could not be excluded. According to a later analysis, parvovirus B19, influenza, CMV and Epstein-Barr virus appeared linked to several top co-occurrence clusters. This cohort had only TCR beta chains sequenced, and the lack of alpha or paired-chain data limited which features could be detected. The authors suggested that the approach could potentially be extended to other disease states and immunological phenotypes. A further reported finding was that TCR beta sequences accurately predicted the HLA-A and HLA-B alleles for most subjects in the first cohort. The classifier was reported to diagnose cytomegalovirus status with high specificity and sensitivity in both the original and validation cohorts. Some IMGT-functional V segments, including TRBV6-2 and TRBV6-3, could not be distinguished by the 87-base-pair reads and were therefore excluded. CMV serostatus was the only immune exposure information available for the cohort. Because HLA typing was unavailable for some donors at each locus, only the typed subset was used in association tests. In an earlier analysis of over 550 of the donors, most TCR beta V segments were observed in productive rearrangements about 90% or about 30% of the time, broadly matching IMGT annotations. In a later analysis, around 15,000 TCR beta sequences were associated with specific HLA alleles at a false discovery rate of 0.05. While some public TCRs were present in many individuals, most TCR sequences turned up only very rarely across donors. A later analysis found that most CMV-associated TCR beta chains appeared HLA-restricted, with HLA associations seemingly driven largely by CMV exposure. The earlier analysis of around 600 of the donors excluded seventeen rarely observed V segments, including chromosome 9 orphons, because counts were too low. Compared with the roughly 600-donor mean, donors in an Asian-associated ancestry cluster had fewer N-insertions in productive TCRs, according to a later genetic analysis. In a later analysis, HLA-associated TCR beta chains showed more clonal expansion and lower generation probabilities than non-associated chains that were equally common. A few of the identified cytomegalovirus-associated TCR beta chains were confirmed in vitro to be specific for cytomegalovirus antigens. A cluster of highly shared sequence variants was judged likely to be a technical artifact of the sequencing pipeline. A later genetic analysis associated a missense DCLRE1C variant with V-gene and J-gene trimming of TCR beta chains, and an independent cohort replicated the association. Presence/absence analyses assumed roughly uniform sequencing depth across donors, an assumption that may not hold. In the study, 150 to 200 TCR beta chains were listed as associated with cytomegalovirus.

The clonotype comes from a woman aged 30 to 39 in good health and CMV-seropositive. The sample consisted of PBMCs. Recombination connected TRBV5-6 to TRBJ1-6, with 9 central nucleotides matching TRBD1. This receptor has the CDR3 CASSLGTGIGSPLHF. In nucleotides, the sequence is TGTGCCAGCAGCCTCGGGACAGGGATAGGGTCACCCCTCCACTTT.